The rows below give T cell receptor beta chains drawn from one sample of a study of T cells in Graves' hyperthyroidism and ophthalmopathy. TCRdb recomputed calls from the multiplex PCR reads with MiXCR, one row per CDR3 protein. In the table there are roughly 500,000 distinct CDR3 sequences, under 25% of which are singletons. The specimen sequenced was blood. These TCRs come from a woman in her 70s with Graves' ophthalmopathy. Both conserved end residues are part of each CDR3. A D gene is named only where the DNA matches it firmly. Size is omitted from some rows. Given values are once, few, many or a class for expanded clones.

TRBV27	TRBJ2-3	-	many	CASSSRTQRASTDTQYF	TGTGCCAGCAGTTCAAGGACCCAGCGTGCTAGCACAGATACGCAGTATTTT
TRBV12-3/TRBV12-4	TRBJ1-5	TRBD1	once	CASGDRGNQPQHF	TGTGCCAGCGGGGACAGGGGAAATCAGCCCCAGCATTTT
TRBV10-2	TRBJ2-7	TRBD2	-	CASSELAGGRGEQYF	TGCGCCAGCAGTGAACTAGCGGGGGGCAGAGGGGAGCAGTACTTC
TRBV11-2	TRBJ1-4	-	many	CASSLTPSTGKLFF	TGTGCCAGCAGCTTAACCCCTAGCACTGGAAAACTGTTTTTT
TRBV9	TRBJ2-2	-	-	CASSVSVSAGELFF	TGTGCCAGCAGCGTCTCAGTATCCGCCGGGGAGCTGTTTTTT
TRBV19	TRBJ2-3	-	-	CASSPPDSTDTQYF	TGTGCCAGTAGTCCCCCGGACAGCACAGATACGCAGTATTTT
TRBV5-6	TRBJ2-7	-	few	CASSLYGYAYEQYF	TGTGCCAGCAGCCTGTACGGGTACGCCTACGAGCAGTACTTC
TRBV7-2	TRBJ2-3	-	-	CASSRPGGLSTDTQYF	TGTGCCAGCAGCCGACCGGGCGGGTTGAGCACAGATACGCAGTATTTT
TRBV12-3/TRBV12-4	TRBJ1-2	-	-	CASSFGGANYGYTF	TGTGCCAGCAGTTTTGGGGGGGCTAACTATGGCTACACCTTC
TRBV6-2/TRBV6-3	TRBJ2-3	TRBD2	once	CASSSGLLAGASDTQYF	TGTGCCAGCAGTTCCGGGTTACTGGCGGGAGCCTCAGATACGCAGTATTTT
TRBV30	TRBJ1-6	-	-	CAWNVANNSPLHF	TGTGCCTGGAATGTGGCCAATAATTCACCCCTCCACTTT
TRBV29-1	TRBJ2-1	TRBD1	few	CSQGDRYNEQFF	TGCAGCCAAGGGGACAGATACAATGAGCAGTTCTTC
TRBV7-9	TRBJ2-7	-	few	CASSLETDEQYF	TGTGCCAGCAGCTTAGAAACGGACGAGCAGTACTTC
TRBV5-5	TRBJ1-2	TRBD1	few	CASSKDRVVNYGYTF	TGTGCCAGCAGCAAGGACAGGGTCGTTAACTATGGCTACACCTTC
TRBV11-2	TRBJ2-5	-	many	CASSIGVRRETQYF	TGTGCCAGCAGCATCGGGGTCCGGAGGGAGACCCAGTACTTC
TRBV28	TRBJ1-2	-	-	CASSLRTGISGYTF	TGTGCCAGCAGCCTGAGAACAGGGATAAGCGGCTACACCTTC
TRBV10-3	TRBJ2-7	-	-	CAAQRDTYGYEQYF	TGTGCCGCCCAGCGGGACACCTACGGATACGAGCAGTACTTC
TRBV3-1	TRBJ1-5	-	-	CASSQDGRGYQPQHF	TGTGCCAGCAGCCAAGATGGCAGGGGATACCAGCCCCAGCATTTT
TRBV24-1	TRBJ2-7	-	few	CATSDFYEQYF	TGTGCCACCAGTGATTTCTACGAGCAGTACTTC
TRBV30	TRBJ1-2	TRBD1	-	CAWKTGAFYGYTF	TGTGCCTGGAAGACAGGGGCCTTCTATGGCTACACCTTC
TRBV12-3/TRBV12-4	TRBJ2-7	TRBD2	-	CASSLGTSLSYEQYF	TGTGCCAGCAGTTTAGGGACTAGCCTTTCCTACGAGCAGTACTTC
TRBV11-2	TRBJ2-5	-	many	CASSFVDGETQYF	TGTGCCAGCAGCTTCGTCGACGGGGAGACCCAGTACTTC
TRBV18	TRBJ1-3	-	-	CASSPPENSGNTIYF	TGTGCCAGCTCACCACCTGAAAACTCTGGAAACACCATATATTTT
TRBV6-5	TRBJ1-6	TRBD1	once	CASSLRTGPSPLHF	TGTGCCAGCAGCTTAAGGACAGGGCCTTCACCCCTCCACTTT
TRBV6-2/TRBV6-3	TRBJ1-1	-	-	CASSIPAGVNTEAFF	TGTGCCAGCAGTATCCCCGCAGGGGTTAACACTGAAGCTTTCTTT
TRBV28	TRBJ2-3	-	many	CASSPSFRDTQYF	TGTGCCAGCAGTCCCTCGTTTCGGGATACGCAGTATTTT
TRBV7-2	TRBJ2-5	TRBD1	-	CASSPRTGREETQYF	TGTGCCAGCAGCCCGAGGACAGGGCGGGAAGAGACCCAGTACTTC
TRBV19	TRBJ1-1	TRBD1	few	CASSANRGWNTEAFF	TGTGCCAGTAGTGCCAACAGGGGCTGGAACACTGAAGCTTTCTTT